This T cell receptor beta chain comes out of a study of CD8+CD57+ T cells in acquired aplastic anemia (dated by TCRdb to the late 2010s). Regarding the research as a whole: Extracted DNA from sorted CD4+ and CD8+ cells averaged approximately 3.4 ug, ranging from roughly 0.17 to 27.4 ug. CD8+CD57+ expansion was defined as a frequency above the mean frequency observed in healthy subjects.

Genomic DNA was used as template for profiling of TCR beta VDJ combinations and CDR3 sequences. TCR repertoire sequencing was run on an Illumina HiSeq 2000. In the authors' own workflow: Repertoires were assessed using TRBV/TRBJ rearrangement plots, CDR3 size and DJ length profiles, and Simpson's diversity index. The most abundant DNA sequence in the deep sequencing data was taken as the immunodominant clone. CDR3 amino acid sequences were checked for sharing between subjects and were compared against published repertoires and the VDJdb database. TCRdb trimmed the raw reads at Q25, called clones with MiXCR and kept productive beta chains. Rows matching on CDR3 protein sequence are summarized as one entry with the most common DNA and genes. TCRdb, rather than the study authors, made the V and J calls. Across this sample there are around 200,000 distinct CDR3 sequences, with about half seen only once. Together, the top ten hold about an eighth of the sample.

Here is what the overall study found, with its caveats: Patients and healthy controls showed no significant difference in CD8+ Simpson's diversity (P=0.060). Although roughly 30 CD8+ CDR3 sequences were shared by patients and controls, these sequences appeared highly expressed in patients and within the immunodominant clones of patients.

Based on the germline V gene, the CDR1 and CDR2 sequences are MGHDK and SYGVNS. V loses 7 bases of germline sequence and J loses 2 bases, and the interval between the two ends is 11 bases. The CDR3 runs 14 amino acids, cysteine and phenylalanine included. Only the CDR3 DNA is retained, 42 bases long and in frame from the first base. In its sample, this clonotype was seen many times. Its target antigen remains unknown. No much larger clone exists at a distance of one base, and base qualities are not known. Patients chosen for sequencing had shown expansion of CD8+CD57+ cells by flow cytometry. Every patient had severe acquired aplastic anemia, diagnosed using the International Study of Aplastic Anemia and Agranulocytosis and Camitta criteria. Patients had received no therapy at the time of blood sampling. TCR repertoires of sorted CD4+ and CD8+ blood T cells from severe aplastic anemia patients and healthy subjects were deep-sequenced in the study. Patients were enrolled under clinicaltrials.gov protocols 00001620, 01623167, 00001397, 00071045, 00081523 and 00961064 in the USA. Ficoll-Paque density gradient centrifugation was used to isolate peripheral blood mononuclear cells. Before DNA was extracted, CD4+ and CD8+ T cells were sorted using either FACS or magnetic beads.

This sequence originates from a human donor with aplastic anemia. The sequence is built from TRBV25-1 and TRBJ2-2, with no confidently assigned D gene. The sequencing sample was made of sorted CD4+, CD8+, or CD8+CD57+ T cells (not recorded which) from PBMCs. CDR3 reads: CASTPGANTGELFF. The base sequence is TGTGCCAGCACCCCCGGCGCTAACACCGGGGAGCTGTTTTTT.